This record covers a single TCR beta chain. The antigen remains undetermined. Germline loops: CDR1 SGDLS, CDR2 YYNGEE. CDR3 size: 13 residues. The ends lost 4 bases at V and 9 bases at J; junction bases unmatched: 7. Measured with immunoSEQ multiplex PCR; TCRdb has only the in-frame clones, and not every one. The table has some 40,000 clones, 80% to 95% seen once. The data belong to a study of OX40 agonist ivuxolimab in advanced cancers. Study-level information: Patients were treated with intravenous ivuxolimab, dosed at 0.01 to 10 mg/kg and infused every 2 weeks. Findings of the study overall: Clonal expansion was seen in CD4+ and CD8+ blood T cells by week 6 at 0.1 to 3.0 mg/kg.

The rearrangement links TRBV9 to TRBJ2-3, with 8 bases matching TRBD2. Specimen: CD4+ or CD8+ T cells sorted from blood, collected in a trial of the OX40 agonist ivuxolimab. This TCR was recovered from an adult with an advanced solid tumor such as melanoma, head and neck, liver or kidney cancer. The CDR3 is CASSSPTSETQYF. In DNA, the CDR3 is TGTGCCAGCAGCTCGCCGACTAGCGAGACGCAGTATTTT. The entire variable domain, with the rest obtained from reference TRBV9 and TRBJ2-3, is as follows: DSGVTQTPKHLITATGQRVTLRCSPRSGDLSVYWYQQSLDQGLQFLIQYYNGEERAKGNILERFSAQQFPDLHSELNLSSLELGDSALYFCASSSPTSETQYFGPGTRLTVL.